This T cell receptor beta chain was observed in a study of metastatic and nonmetastatic thyroid tumors. Study conclusions and caveats: Malignant tumors reportedly showed significantly higher TCR beta diversity than benign nodules in both blood and tumor.

All patients reached thyroid surgery having received no treatment beforehand. With respect to this clone: Its antigen is unidentified.

TCRdb re-called clones via MiXCR from the PCR reads. The repertoire includes about 38,000 clones, less than 50% of them detected once, and approximately 24% sits in the top ten. Between the trimmed V and J ends, which lost 1 base and 2 bases, there was a span of 9 bases. The CDR3 consists of 13 residues. The germline V gene has CDR1 DFQATT and CDR2 SNEGSKA (reference sequence). The sequence was collected from a male donor with papillary thyroid cancer or a benign thyroid nodule (not recorded which). Some clones in this sample may be carry-over from other donors' samples. The sample comprised tumor tissue. The chain joins TRBV20-1 to TRBJ2-7, with D tentatively TRBD1 (6 bases). The CDR3 reads CSARGTEPYEQYF. The CDR3 DNA reads TGCAGTGCTAGAGGGACAGAGCCCTACGAGCAGTACTTC.